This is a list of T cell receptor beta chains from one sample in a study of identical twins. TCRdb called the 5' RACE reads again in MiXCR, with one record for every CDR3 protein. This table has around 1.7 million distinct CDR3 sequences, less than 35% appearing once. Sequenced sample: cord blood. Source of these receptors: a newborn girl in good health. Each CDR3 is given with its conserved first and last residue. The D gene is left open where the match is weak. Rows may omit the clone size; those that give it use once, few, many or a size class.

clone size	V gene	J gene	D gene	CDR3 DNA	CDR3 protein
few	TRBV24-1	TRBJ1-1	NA	TGTGCCACCAGTGGAGCGGGGAACACTGAAGCTTTCTTT	CATSGAGNTEAFF
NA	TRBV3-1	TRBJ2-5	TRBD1	TGTGCCAGCAGCCAGCGGACAGGGGGAGGAGAGACCCAGTACTTC	CASSQRTGGGETQYF
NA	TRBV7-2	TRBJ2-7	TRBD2	TGTGCCAGCAGCCGGACTAGCGCATACGCTTACAATGAGCAGTACTTC	CASSRTSAYAYNEQYF
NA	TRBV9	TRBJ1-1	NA	TGTGCCAGCAGCGCCCACCCGGCGGCCACTGAAGCTTTCTTT	CASSAHPAATEAFF
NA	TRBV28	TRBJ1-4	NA	TGTGCCAGCAGTTTACTAGGCCTCCGCGATGCAACTAATGAAAAACTGTTTTTT	CASSLLGLRDATNEKLFF
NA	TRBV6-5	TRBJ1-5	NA	TGTGCCAGCAGCCCTACGGGGCAGGGCAATCAGCCCCAGCATTTT	CASSPTGQGNQPQHF
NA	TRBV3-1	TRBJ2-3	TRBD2	TGTGCCAGCAGCCAGGAACTAGCGGGGGGACGGGATACGCAGTATTTT	CASSQELAGGRDTQYF
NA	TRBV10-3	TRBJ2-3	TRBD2	TGTGCCATCAGTGAGTCGGGAGGGCGAGATACGCAGTATTTT	CAISESGGRDTQYF
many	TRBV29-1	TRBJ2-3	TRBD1	TGCAGCGTTGACGTGGGACAGGGGGAGTATTTT	CSVDVGQGEYF
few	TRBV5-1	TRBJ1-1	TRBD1	TGCGCCAGCAGCGCACGAGGACAGGGTTTGACTGAAGCTTTCTTT	CASSARGQGLTEAFF
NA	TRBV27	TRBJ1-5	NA	TGTGCCAGCAGTTTCTCGGGACTTAATCAGCCCCAGCATTTT	CASSFSGLNQPQHF
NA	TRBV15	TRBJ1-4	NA	TGTGCCACCAGCAGAGCCAGTAATGAAAGACTGTTTTTT	CATSRASNERLFF
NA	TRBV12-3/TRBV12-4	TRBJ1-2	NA	TGTGCCAGCAGCCACGTGAAGAAATTCAGCTATGGCTACACCTTC	CASSHVKKFSYGYTF
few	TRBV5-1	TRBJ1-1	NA	TGCGCCAGCAGCTTGAGTGCACTAAGGAACACTGAAGCTTTCTTT	CASSLSALRNTEAFF
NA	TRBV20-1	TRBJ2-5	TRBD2	TGCAGTGCTAGGTGGGGACTAGCGGGACATAGGGAGCAGTACTTC	CSARWGLAGHREQYF
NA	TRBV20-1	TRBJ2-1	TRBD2	TGCAGTGTTAGAGGACTAGCGTCCTACAATGAGCAGTTCTTC	CSVRGLASYNEQFF
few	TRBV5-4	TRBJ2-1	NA	TGTGCCAGCAGCTCCTCCGGGGCTTGGCAGCCACTTAACAATGAGCAGTTCTTC	CASSSSGAWQPLNNEQFF
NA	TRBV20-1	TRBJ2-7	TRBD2	TGCAGTGCTAGAGAGATAGGCGGGAGCTCCTACGAGCAGTACTTC	CSAREIGGSSYEQYF
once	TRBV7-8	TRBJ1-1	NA	TGTGCCAGCAGCTTAGTCGCATGGACAGCGGCCCGGGTCACTGAAGCTTTCTTT	CASSLVAWTAARVTEAFF
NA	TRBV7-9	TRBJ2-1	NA	TGTGCCAGCGGCTTTCCGAACAATGAGCAGTTCTTC	CASGFPNNEQFF
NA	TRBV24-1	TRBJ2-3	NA	TGTGCCACCAGTGCTAGAACTAGCACAGATACGCAGTATTTT	CATSARTSTDTQYF
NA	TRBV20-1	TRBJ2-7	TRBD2	TGCAGTGCTAGAGCCCCCGGGACTAGTTTATCCGAGCAGTACTTC	CSARAPGTSLSEQYF
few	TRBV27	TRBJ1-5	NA	TGTGCCAGCAGTCCCTACGGCAATCAGCCCCAGCATTTT	CASSPYGNQPQHF
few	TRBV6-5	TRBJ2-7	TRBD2	TGTGCCAGCAGGACAGTGGGACTAGCATACTACGAGCAGTACTTC	CASRTVGLAYYEQYF
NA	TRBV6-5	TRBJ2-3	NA	TGTGCCAGCAGTTATCGACTAGTGGGCAGGGATACGCAGTATTTT	CASSYRLVGRDTQYF
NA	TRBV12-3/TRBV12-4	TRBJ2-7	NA	TGTGCCAGCACCACCCCGACACTGTACAATGAGCAGTACTTC	CASTTPTLYNEQYF
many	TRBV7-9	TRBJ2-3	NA	TGTGCCAGCAGCGTACCCACTACAGGGTCTCGCACAGATACGCAGTATTTT	CASSVPTTGSRTDTQYF
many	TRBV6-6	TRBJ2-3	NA	TGTGCCAGCAGCCCTACCCGGAGAGATACGCAGTATTTT	CASSPTRRDTQYF
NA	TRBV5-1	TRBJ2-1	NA	TGCGCCAGCAGCTTGAGCCTCTCCTACAATGAGCAGTTCTTC	CASSLSLSYNEQFF
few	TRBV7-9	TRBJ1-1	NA	TGTGCCAGCAGCTTAGGTCAGGGACTGGACACTGAAGCTTTCTTT	CASSLGQGLDTEAFF
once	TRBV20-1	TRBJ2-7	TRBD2	TGCAGTGCTAGAGAATGGGGGGAGGGGAGCTACGAGCAGTACTTC	CSAREWGEGSYEQYF
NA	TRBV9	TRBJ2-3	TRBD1	TGTGCCAGCAGCTTCCGGACAGGGGGAGAAGATACGCAGTATTTT	CASSFRTGGEDTQYF